This T cell receptor (beta chain) is from a study of T cell clones after liver transplantation. At the level of the study: Post-transplant blood was tracked for graft-donor-reactive T cell clones identified in a pre-transplant mixed lymphocyte reaction. Without induction therapy, subjects received standard immunosuppression until 12-24 months post-transplant.

Proliferating CFSE-low MLR cells were sequenced to define alloreactive TCRbeta sequences. Generated by immunoSEQ multiplex PCR, the TCRdb table keeps only in-frame clones and is missing some. Here the sample spans thousands of clones, roughly 29% being singletons. In the case of this clone: The antigen is undetermined.

Input material: CD4+ T cells from cultured PBMCs. The source of this sequence is a human patient who received a liver transplant. Some T cells may be graft donor cells.

The CDR3 here is CASSLVGQSVADTQYF. The CDR3 nucleotides read TGTGCCAGCAGCTTAGTTGGTCAGTCAGTGGCAGATACGCAGTATTTT. The chain combines TRBV7-9 with TRBJ2-3, with D unclear. Germline V CDR1 and CDR2: SEHNR, FQNEAQ (reference sequence). The CDR3 runs to 16 residues. The germline V and J ends were trimmed by 1 base and 4 bases, with 15 bases remaining between them.